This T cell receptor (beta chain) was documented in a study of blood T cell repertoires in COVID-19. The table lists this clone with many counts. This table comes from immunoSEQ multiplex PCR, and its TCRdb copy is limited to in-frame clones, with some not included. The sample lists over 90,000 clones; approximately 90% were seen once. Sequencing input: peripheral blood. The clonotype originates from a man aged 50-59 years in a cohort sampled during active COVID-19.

The CDR3 protein is CASSLGGSANEKLFF. In DNA, the CDR3 is TGTGCCAGCAGCTTGGGAGGGTCGGCTAATGAAAAACTGTTTTTT. J is TRBJ1-4 and V is TRBV5-4; D uncertain. Trimming pared 0 bases from V and 3 bases from J, leaving 9 bases between. CDR1 is SGHNT and CDR2 is YYREEE in the germline V gene (reference sequence). This CDR3 has 15 amino acids.